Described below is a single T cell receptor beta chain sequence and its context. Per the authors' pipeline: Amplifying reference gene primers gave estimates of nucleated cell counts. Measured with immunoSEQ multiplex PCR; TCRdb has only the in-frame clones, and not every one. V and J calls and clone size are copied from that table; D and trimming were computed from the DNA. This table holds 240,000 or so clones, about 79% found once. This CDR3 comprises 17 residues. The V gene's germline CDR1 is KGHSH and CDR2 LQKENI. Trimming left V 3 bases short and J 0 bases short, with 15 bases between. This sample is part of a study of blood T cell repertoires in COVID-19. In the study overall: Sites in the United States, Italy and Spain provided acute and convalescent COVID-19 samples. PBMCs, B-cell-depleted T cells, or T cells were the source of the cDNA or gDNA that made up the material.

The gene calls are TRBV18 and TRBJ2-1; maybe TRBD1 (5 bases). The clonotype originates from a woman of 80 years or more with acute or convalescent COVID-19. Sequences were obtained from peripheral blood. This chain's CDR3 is CASSPAARVSSYNEQFF. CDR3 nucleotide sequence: TGTGCCAGCTCACCTGCGGCCAGGGTGAGCTCCTACAATGAGCAGTTCTTC.